Listed below are T cell receptor beta chains from one sample, sequenced in a study of blood T cell repertoires in COVID-19. Method: immunoSEQ multiplex PCR; TCRdb's copy keeps in-frame clones and lacks some. Of 360,000 or so clones listed, roughly 89% are singletons. The specimen was peripheral blood. The receptors derive from a man younger than 30 with active or convalescent COVID-19. The CDR3 runs from the conserved cysteine through the conserved F or W. D genes are given only for firm matches. Clone size is not always given. Where it is, it says once, few, many or a class for expanded clones.

len	v_gene	j_gene	d_gene	abundance	CDR3nt	CDR3aa
15	TRBV9	TRBJ2-2	.	.	TGTGCCAGCAGCGTAGCACCTACGAACACCGGGGAGCTGTTTTTT	CASSVAPTNTGELFF
15	TRBV4-2	TRBJ2-7	TRBD2	.	TGTGCCAGCAGCCAAGTGGGCGGGGGGGTCTACGAGCAGTACTTC	CASSQVGGGVYEQYF
13	TRBV7-9	TRBJ2-3	.	.	TGTGCCAGCAGTCCAAAGCGGTCCGATACGCAGTATTTT	CASSPKRSDTQYF
15	TRBV5-4	TRBJ1-6	TRBD1	.	TGTGCCAGCAGCGAAGGGGACAGCGGATATTCACCCCTCCACTTT	CASSEGDSGYSPLHF
15	TRBV11-2	TRBJ1-6	TRBD1	once	TGTGCCAGCAGCTTAGGACAGGGTCTTCGTTCACCCCTCCACTTT	CASSLGQGLRSPLHF
18	TRBV6-1	TRBJ2-5	TRBD1	.	TGTGCCAGCAGTGATTTCTTGATGGGGACAGGGGACCAAGAGACCCAGTACTTC	CASSDFLMGTGDQETQYF
14	TRBV16	TRBJ1-5	TRBD1	.	TGTGCCAGCAGTCCTGACGGCCAGGGGGGATCCCAGCATTTT	CASSPDGQGGSQHF
13	TRBV24-1	TRBJ2-2	.	.	TGTGCCACCAGTGACATGGGGGGCGGGGAGCTGTTTTTT	CATSDMGGGELFF
16	TRBV6-4	TRBJ2-1	.	.	TGTGCCAGCAGTGACTTAGCGGTTAGCTCCTACAATGAGCAGTTCTTC	CASSDLAVSSYNEQFF
16	TRBV7-2	TRBJ2-2	TRBD2	.	TGTGCCAGCAGCGGGACTAGCGGGAGGAACACCGGGGAGCTGTTTTTT	CASSGTSGRNTGELFF
19	TRBV29-1	TRBJ2-1	.	.	TGCAGCGTAGACCCTCGGAGGGGCAGGGACGGCCCTCCGAGGAATGAGCAGTTCTTC	CSVDPRRGRDGPPRNEQFF
12	TRBV12-3/TRBV12-4	TRBJ2-2	.	.	TGTGCCAGCAGGGGCGTAGCCGGGGAGCTGTTTTTT	CASRGVAGELFF
16	TRBV7-8	TRBJ1-5	TRBD1	.	TGTGCCAGCAGCTTTGCCGGGACAGACGGCAATCAGCCCCAGCATTTT	CASSFAGTDGNQPQHF
19	TRBV4-3	TRBJ1-2	.	.	TGCGCCAGCAGCCAAGGGTCCCAGCCCTCGACCGAACGACAGGATGGCTACACCTTC	CASSQGSQPSTERQDGYTF
14	TRBV6-5	TRBJ2-3	.	.	TGTGCCAGCAGGGAGGGGCAGGGTGCAGATACGCAGTATTTT	CASREGQGADTQYF
15	TRBV7-9	TRBJ2-2	TRBD1	once	TGTGCCAGCAGCTGGGGACAGGGGGCCGGCGGGGAGCTGTTTTTT	CASSWGQGAGGELFF
13	TRBV7-2	TRBJ2-7	.	.	TGTGCCAGCAGCTTAGACTTCTCGTACGAGCAGTACTTC	CASSLDFSYEQYF
13	TRBV7-9	TRBJ1-2	TRBD1	.	TGTGCCAGCAGCTCCGACAGGGAGTCTGGCTACACCTTC	CASSSDRESGYTF
18	TRBV7-6	TRBJ2-7	.	.	TGTGCCAGCAGCTTACGGGAACCGACAGGTCCAAGCTCCTACGAGCAGTACTTC	CASSLREPTGPSSYEQYF
15	TRBV18	TRBJ1-4	.	.	TGTGCCAGCTCACCACCGTCAGGGGCCAATGAAAAACTGTTTTTT	CASSPPSGANEKLFF
15	TRBV5-1	TRBJ1-1	.	.	TGCGCCAGCAGGGCGGGGGTCTGGTTGAACACTGAAGCTTTCTTT	CASRAGVWLNTEAFF
15	TRBV6-5	TRBJ2-7	TRBD1	.	TGTGCCAGCAGGGACCGGGACAGGGGGCCCTACGAGCAGTACTTC	CASRDRDRGPYEQYF
18	TRBV15	TRBJ2-5	TRBD2	few	TGTGCCACCAGCAGAGCATCTAGCGGGGGGGCCTTGCGCGAGACCCAGTACTTC	CATSRASSGGALRETQYF
14	TRBV3-1/TRBV3-2	TRBJ1-1	.	.	TGTGCCAGCAGCCAAGATAGGAGGAACACTGAAGCTTTCTTT	CASSQDRRNTEAFF
15	TRBV5-6	TRBJ1-2	.	.	TGTGCCAGCAGCTTAACCCGGGGGACCTTCTATGGCTACACCTTC	CASSLTRGTFYGYTF
15	TRBV7-2	TRBJ2-6	.	once	TGTGCCAGCAGCGTATTCAGGGGTGGGGCCAACGTCCTGACTTTC	CASSVFRGGANVLTF
16	TRBV27	TRBJ1-2	TRBD1	.	TGTGCCAGCAGTTCTATAACCCCCCAGGGGGTCTATGGCTACACCTTC	CASSSITPQGVYGYTF
15	TRBV9	TRBJ2-1	.	.	TGTGCCAGCAGCGTAGGGTGGGGGGCCTACAATGAGCAGTTCTTC	CASSVGWGAYNEQFF
16	TRBV7-6	TRBJ1-1	TRBD1	.	TGTGCCAGCAACGGGACAGGGCGTTTCATGAACACTGAAGCTTTCTTT	CASNGTGRFMNTEAFF
16	TRBV7-7	TRBJ2-5	TRBD1	.	TGTGCCAGCAGCGAGGACAGGGGGCAAACCCAAGAGACCCAGTACTTC	CASSEDRGQTQETQYF